This T cell receptor (beta chain) stems from a study of CD4 T cell repertoires in COVID-19. The overall study: Other coronavirus spike proteins restimulated relabeled CFSE-low cells expanded with IL-2 for around ten days. Study observations and caveats: SARS-CoV and/or HKU1 spike cultures shared between 7 and 25% of SARS-CoV-2 clonotypes. Several top expanded SARS-CoV-2-reactive clonotypes were shared by two or three memory subsets.

The germline CDR1 and CDR2 sequences are SGHRS and YFSETQ. V lost 1 base and J lost 5; bases outside the gene matches: 1. The CDR3 runs to 14 residues. Sequencing was done directly on freshly isolated, uncultured memory T cells. Data came from immunoSEQ multiplex PCR; TCRdb stores just in-frame clones and leaves some out. Here the sample spans under 30,000 clones, about 94% being singletons. About this clone itself: Its target is unknown.

Sequenced material: circulating follicular helper CD4+ T cells (cTfh) from blood, taken before the COVID-19 pandemic. The chain uses TRBV5-1 and TRBJ2-5; TRBD2 agrees at 11 bases. The TCR sequence derives from a human donor who had COVID-19. This CDR3 is CASSLTSGSETQYF. The CDR3 DNA reads TGCGCCAGCAGCTTGACTAGCGGGAGTGAGACCCAGTACTTC. The full variable domain, its missing parts supplied by reference TRBV5-1 and TRBJ2-5, is KAGVTQTPRYLIKTRGQQVTLSCSPISGHRSVSWYQQTPGQGLQFLFEYFSETQRNKGNFPGRFSGRQFSNSRSEMNVSTLELGDSALYLCASSLTSGSETQYFGPGTRLLVL.